A selection of T cell receptor beta chains follows, all from one sample in a study of T cell changes during pregnancy in multiple sclerosis. Sequenced by immunoSEQ multiplex PCR; TCRdb stores in-frame clones only, minus some. The data contain under 80,000 clones, roughly 92% of them singletons. The sequenced sample was peripheral blood, obtained after pregnancy. These receptors were collected from a female donor in good health, enrolled as a control in a pregnancy study. The conserved cysteine and the conserved F or W are not part of the CDR3 here. Fields, in order: V gene, CDR3 protein.

TRBV11-2,ASRTTGTGAYEQY
TRBV5-5,ASSLDRRFRRGSGANVLT
TRBV6-1,ASEGQGDSGNTIY
TRBV5-6,ASSLVTGGWGNTEAF
TRBV28,ASTPGQGLTGELF
TRBV6-1,ASSEELASTDTQY
TRBV12-5,ASGPGLAVGEQF
TRBV18,ASQIGGEDTQY
TRBV19,ASSIGRLEAF
TRBV6-5,ASSYSTGETEAF
TRBV27,ASSPYRGNTGELF
TRBV19,ATPSGSHTGELF
TRBV5-8,ASSRGHQY
TRBV7-3,ASSLGGMNTEAF
TRBV6-1,ASSALSYEQY
TRBV6-1,ASSEISGAQETQY
TRBV2,ASSRPSGGTDTQY
TRBV7-8,ASSFIGAGGNTIY
TRBV29-1,SVASSGSFETQY
TRBV7-7,ASSLALGGHNEQF
TRBV5-1,ASSLDLGGIDYGYT
TRBV7-2,ASSALRDSLYGYT